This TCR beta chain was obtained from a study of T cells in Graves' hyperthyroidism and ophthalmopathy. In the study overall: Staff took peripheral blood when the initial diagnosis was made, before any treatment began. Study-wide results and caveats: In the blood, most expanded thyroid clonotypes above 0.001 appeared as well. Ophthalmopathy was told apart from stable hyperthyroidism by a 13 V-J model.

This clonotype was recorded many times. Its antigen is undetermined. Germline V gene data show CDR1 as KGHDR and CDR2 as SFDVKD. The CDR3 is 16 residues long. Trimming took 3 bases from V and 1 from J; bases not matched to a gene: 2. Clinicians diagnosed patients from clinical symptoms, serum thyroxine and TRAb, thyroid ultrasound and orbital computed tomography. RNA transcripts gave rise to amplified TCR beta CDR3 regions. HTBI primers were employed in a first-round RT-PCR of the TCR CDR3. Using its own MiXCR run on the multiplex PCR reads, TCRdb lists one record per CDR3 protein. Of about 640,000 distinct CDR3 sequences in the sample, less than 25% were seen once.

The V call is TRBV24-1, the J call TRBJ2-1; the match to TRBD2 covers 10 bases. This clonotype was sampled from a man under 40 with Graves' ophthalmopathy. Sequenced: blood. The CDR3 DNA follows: TGTGCCACCAGTGATCCTAGCGGGGGTTCCTACAATGAGCAGTTCTTC. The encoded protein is CATSDPSGGSYNEQFF.